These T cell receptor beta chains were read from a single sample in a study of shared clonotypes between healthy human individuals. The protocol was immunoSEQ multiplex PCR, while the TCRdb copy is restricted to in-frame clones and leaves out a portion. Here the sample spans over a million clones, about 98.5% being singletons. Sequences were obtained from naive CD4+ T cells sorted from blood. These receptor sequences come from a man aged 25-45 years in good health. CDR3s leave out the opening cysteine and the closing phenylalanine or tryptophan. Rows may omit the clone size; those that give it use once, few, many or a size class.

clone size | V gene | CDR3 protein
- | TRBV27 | ASSFGRSYGYT
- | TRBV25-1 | ASSDRQGGEQF
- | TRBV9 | ASSVTSNTEAF
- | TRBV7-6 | ASSPGRDSGRQY
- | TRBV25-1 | ASSPQGRTEQF
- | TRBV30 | AWRDGGLFYGYT
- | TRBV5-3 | ASSLDDRTDTQY
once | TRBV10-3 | AISEAGTGPSYEQY
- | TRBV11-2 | ASSLVVYEQY
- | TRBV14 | ASSQFSGRISGANVLT
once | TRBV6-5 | ASSWDRNTEAF
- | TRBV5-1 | ASGQGAGNTEAF
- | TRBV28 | ASRGTGGTEAF
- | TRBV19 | ASSISANTDTQY
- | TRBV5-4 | ASSLGEVETQY
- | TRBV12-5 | ASGLGDRGRADTQY
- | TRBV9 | ASSVFGLSYEQY
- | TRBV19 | ASSIRAGGIDTQY
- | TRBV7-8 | ASSLFPGEKLF
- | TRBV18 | ASSPTSTTDTQY
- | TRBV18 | ASSPVGGEEAEAF
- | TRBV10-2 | ASSKYSNQPQH
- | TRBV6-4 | ASYYEQY
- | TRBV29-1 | SVEGASEAF
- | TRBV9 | ASSVEGLGRVYSTDTQY
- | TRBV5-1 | ASSYGQEETQY
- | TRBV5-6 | ASSISIYRLQY
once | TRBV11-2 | ASTEYHRTSSNEQF
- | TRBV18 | ASSPGPQYEQY
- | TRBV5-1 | ASSLEYQDEQF
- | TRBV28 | ASSRTGVGYT
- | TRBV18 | ASSPGTGENTIY
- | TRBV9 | ASSAHREAYEQY
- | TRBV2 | ATTSSGSPEQF
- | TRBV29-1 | SVSGLAFAGELF
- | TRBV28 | ASTTDSYEQY
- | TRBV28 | ASSFHRGAARETQY
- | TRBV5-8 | ASSSFSASGELF
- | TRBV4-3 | ASSQALAEGQETQY
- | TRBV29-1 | SLAPYPGLTTDTQY
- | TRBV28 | ASSFQRGAYEQY
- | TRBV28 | ASGTRSTDTQY
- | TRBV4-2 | ASSPPTGELF
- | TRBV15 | ATSRERFYNEQF
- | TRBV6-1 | ASSEWGTADQPQH
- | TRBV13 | ASTQAGGPSYEQY
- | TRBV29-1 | SVDVGPQETQY
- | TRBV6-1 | AIGTGVSTDTQY
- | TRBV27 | ASSFRIASDTQY
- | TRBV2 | ASKRDRGSDEQY
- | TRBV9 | ASSPGRGKNIQY
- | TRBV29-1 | SVDFSGETQY
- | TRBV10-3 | AGGERESNEQF
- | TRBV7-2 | ASSYGQGPLVEQY
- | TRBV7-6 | ASSPKQGANQPQH
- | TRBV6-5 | ASSTPFYEQY